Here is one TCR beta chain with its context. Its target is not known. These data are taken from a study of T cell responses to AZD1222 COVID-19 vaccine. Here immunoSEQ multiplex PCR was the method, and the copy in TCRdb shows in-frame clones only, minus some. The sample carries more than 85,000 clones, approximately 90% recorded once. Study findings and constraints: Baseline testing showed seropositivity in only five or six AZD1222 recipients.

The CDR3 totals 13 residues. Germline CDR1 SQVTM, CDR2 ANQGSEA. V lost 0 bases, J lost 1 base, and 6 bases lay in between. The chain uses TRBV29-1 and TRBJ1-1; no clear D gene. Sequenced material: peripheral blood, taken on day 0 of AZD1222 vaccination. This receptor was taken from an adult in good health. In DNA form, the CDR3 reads TGCAGCGTTGAAGATCGGGGGAACACTGAAGCTTTCTTT. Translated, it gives CSVEDRGNTEAFF. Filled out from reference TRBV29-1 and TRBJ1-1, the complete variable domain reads SAVISQKPSRDICQRGTSLTIQCQVDSQVTMMFWYRQQPGQSLTLIATANQGSEATYESGFVIDKFPISRPNLTFSTLTVSNMSPEDSSIYLCSVEDRGNTEAFFGQGTRLTVV.